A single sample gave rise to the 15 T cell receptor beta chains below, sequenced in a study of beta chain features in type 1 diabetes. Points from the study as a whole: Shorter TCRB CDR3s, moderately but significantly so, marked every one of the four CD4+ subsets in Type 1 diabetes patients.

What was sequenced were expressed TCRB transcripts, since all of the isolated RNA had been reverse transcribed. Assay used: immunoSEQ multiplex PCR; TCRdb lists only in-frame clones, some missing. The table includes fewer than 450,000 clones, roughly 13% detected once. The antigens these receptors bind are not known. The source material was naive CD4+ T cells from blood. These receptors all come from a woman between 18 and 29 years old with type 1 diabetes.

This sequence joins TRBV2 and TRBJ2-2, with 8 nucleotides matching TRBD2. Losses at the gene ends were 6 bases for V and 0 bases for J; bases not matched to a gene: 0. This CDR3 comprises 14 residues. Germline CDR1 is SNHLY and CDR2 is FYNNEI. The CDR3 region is CASRGLANTGELFF. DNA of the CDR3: TGTGCCAGCAGGGGACTAGCGAACACCGGGGAGCTGTTTTTT.

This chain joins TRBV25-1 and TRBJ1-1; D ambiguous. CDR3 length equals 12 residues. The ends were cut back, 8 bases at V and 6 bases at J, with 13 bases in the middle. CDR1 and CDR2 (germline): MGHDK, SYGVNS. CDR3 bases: TGTGCCAGCGGCCTAAGGCAGGCTGAAGCTTTCTTT. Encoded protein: CASGLRQAEAFF.

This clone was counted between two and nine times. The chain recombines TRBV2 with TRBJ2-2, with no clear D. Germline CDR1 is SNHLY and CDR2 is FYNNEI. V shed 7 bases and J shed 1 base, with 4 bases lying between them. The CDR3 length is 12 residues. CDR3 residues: CASTGNTGELFF. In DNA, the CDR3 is TGTGCCAGCACAGGGAACACCGGGGAGCTGTTTTTT. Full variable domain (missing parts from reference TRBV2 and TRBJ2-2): EPEVTQTPSHQVTQMGQEVILRCVPISNHLYFYWYRQILGQKVEFLVSFYNNEISEKSEIFDDQFSVERPDGSNFTLKIRSTKLEDSAMYFCASTGNTGELFFGEGSRLTVL.

The CDR3 nucleotides are TGTGCCAGCAGCTTAGTTCGGACAGGGGGCGGCGAGCAGTACTTC. This encodes CASSLVRTGGGEQYF. The V and J genes are TRBV7-8 and TRBJ2-7, with TRBD1 identical over 11 bases. The CDR3 totals 15 residues. J gave up 6 bases and V 1 base, and 5 bases lay outside the gene matches. Germline V CDR1 and CDR2: SGHVS, FQNEAQ.

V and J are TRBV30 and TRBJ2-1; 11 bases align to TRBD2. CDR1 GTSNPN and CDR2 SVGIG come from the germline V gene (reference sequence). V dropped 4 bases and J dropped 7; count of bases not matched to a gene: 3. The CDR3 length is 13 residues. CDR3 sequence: CAWISGRGNEQFF. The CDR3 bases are TGTGCCTGGATTAGCGGGAGGGGGAATGAGCAGTTCTTC.

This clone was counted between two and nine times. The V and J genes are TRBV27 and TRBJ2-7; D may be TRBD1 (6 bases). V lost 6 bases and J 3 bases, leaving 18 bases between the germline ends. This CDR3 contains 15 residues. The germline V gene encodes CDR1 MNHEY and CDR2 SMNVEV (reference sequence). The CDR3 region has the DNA TGTGCCAGCAGAGAGGACAGCTCTGGAGTCTACGAGCAGTACTTC. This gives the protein CASREDSSGVYEQYF.

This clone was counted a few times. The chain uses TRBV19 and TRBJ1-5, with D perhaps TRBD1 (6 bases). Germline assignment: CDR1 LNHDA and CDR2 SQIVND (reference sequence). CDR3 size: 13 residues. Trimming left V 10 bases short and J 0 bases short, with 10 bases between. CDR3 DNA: TGTGCCACCCTAGGGGGTAGCAATCAGCCCCAGCATTTT. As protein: CATLGGSNQPQHF.

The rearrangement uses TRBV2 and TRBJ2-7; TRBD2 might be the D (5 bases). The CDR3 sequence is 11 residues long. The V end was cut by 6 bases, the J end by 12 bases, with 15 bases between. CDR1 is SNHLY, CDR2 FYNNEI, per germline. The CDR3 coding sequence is TGTGCCAGCAGCCGTCTAGCTAATCCGTACTTC. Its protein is CASSRLANPYF.

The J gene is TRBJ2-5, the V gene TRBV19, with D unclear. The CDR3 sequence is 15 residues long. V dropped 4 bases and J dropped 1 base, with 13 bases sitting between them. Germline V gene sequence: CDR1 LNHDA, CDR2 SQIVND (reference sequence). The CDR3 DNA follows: TGTGCCAGTAGTAGAAGACACCTCACCCAAGAGACCCAGTACTTC. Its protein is CASSRRHLTQETQYF.

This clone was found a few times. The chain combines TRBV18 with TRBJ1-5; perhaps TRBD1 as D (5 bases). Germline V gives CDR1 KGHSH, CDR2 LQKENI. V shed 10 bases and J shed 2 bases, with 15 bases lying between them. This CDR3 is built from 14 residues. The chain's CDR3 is CATSGVEGNQPQHF. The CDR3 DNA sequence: TGTGCCACTTCGGGGGTAGAAGGCAATCAGCCCCAGCATTTT.

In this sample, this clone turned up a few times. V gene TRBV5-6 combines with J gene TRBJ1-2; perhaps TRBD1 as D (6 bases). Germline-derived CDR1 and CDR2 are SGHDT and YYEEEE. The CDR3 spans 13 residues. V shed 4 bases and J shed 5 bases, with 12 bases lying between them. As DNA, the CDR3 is TGTGCCAGCAGCCCAGGACAGATTTATGGCTACACCTTC. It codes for CASSPGQIYGYTF. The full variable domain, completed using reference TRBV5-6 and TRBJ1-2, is DAGVTQSPTHLIKTRGQQVTLRCSPKSGHDTVSWYQQALGQGPQFIFQYYEEEERQRGNFPDRFSGHQFPNYSSELNVNALLLGDSALYLCASSPGQIYGYTFGSGTRLTVV.

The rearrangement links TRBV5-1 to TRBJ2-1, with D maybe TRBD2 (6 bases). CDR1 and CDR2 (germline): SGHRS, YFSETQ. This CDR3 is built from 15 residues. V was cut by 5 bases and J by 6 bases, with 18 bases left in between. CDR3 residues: CASRTLAIMVNEQFF. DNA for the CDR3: TGCGCCAGCAGGACACTAGCAATAATGGTCAATGAGCAGTTCTTC. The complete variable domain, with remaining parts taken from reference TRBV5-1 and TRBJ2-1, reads KAGVTQTPRYLIKTRGQQVTLSCSPISGHRSVSWYQQTPGQGLQFLFEYFSETQRNKGNFPGRFSGRQFSNSRSEMNVSTLELGDSALYLCASRTLAIMVNEQFFGPGTRLTVL.

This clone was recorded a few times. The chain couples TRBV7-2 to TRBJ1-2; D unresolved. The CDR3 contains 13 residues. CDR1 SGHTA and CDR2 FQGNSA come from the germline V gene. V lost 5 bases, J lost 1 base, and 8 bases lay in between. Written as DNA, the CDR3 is TGTGCCAGCAGCGCCGGTCTTAACTATGGCTACACCTTC. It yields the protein CASSAGLNYGYTF.

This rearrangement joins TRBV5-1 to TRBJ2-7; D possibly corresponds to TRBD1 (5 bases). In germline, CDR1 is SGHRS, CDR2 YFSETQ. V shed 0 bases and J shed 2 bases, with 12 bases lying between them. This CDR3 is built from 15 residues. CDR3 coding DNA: TGCGCCAGCAGCTTGGTAGGTGGGGCAACCTACGAGCAGTACGTC. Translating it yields CASSLVGGATYEQYV.

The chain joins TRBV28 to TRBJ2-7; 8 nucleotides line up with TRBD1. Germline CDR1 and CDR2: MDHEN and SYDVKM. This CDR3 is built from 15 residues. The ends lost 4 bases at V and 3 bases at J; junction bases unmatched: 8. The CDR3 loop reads CASSSLDRALYEQYF. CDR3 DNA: TGTGCCAGCAGTTCCCTGGACAGGGCCCTCTACGAGCAGTACTTC.